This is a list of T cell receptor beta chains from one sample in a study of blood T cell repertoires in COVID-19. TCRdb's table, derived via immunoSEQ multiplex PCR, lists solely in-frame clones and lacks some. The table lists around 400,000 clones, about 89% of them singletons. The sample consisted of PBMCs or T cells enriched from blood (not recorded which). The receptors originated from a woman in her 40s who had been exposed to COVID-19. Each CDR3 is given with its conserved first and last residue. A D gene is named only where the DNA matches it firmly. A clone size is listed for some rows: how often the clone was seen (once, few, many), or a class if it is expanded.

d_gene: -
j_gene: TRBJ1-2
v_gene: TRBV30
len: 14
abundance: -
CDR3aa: CAWTQTVYNYGYTF
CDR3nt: TGTGCCTGGACGCAGACAGTTTATAACTATGGCTACACCTTC

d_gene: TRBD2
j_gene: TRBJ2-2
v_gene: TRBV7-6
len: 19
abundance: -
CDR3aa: CASSLRPGLAGAEDGELFF
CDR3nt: TGTGCCAGCAGCCTCAGACCGGGACTAGCGGGGGCCGAGGACGGGGAGCTGTTTTTT

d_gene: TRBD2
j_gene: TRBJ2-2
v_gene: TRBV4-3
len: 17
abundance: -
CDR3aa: CASSQGSGRGNAGELFF
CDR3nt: TGCGCCAGCAGCCAAGGGAGCGGGAGGGGGAACGCCGGGGAGCTGTTTTTT

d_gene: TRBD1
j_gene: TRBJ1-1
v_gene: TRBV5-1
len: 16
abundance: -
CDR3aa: CASSPEGQGENTEAFF
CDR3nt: TGCGCCAGCAGCCCTGAAGGACAGGGGGAGAACACTGAAGCTTTCTTT

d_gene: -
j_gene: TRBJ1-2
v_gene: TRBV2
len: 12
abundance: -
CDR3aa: CASSRSINGYTF
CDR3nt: TGTGCCAGCAGTCGAAGCATAAATGGCTACACCTTC

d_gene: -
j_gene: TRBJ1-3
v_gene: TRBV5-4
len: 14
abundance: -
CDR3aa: CASSLQGTGNTIYF
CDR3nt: TGTGCCAGCAGCTTACAGGGAACTGGAAACACCATATATTTT

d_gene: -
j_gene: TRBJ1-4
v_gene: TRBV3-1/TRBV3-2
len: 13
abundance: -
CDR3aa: CASSPWTGEKLFF
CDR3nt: TGTGCCAGCAGCCCATGGACGGGGGAAAAACTGTTTTTT

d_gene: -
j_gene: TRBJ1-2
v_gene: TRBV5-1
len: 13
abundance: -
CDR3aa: CASSLDRAEGYTF
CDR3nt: TGCGCCAGCAGCTTGGACAGGGCTGAGGGCTACACCTTC

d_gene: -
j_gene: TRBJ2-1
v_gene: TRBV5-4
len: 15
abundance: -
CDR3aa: CASSLERGGSGEQFF
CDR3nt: TGTGCCAGCAGCTTGGAGAGGGGGGGCAGTGGTGAGCAGTTCTTC

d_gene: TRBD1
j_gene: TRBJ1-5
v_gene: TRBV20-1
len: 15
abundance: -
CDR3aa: CSASATGQGNQPQHF
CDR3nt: TGCAGTGCTAGTGCGACAGGGCAGGGCAATCAGCCCCAGCATTTT

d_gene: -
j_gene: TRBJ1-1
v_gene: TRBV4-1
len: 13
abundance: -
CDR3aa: CASSQIQGTEAFF
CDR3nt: TGCGCCAGCAGCCAGATCCAGGGTACTGAAGCTTTCTTT

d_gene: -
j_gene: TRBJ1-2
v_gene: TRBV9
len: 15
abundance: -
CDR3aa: CASSVATTPNYGYTF
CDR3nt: TGTGCCAGCAGCGTAGCTACTACACCTAACTATGGCTACACCTTC

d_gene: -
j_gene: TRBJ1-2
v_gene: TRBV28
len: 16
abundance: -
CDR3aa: CASSLPSQGMNYGYTF
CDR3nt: TGTGCCAGCAGTTTACCCTCCCAGGGTATGAACTATGGCTACACCTTC

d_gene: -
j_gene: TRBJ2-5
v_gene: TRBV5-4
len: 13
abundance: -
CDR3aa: CASSLPGDETQYF
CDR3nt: TGTGCCAGCAGCTTGCCAGGGGACGAGACCCAGTACTTC

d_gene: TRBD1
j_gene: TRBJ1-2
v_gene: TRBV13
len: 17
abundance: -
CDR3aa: CASSLGSPTGGGYGYTF
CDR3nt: TGTGCCAGCAGCTTAGGTTCTCCGACAGGGGGTGGCTATGGCTACACCTTC

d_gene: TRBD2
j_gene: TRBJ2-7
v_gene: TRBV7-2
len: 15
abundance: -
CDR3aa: CASSLRDSGMREQYF
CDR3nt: TGTGCCAGCAGCTTACGAGATAGCGGGATGCGCGAGCAGTACTTC

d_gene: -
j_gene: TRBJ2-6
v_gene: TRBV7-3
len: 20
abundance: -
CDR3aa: CASSLRGQTTLSSGANVLTF
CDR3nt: TGTGCCAGCAGCTTAAGGGGGCAGACTACCCTCAGCTCTGGGGCCAACGTCCTGACTTTC

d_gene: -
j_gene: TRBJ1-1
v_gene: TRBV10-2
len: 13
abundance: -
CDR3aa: CASQQIKNTEAFF
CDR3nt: TGCGCCAGCCAACAGATTAAGAACACTGAAGCTTTCTTT

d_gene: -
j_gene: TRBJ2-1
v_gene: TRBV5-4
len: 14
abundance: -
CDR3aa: CASSLDRADNEQFF
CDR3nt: TGTGCCAGCAGCTTGGATCGAGCGGACAATGAGCAGTTCTTC

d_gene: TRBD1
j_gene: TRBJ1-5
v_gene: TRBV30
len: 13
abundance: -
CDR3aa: CAYQGGLDQPQHF
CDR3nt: TGTGCCTATCAAGGGGGCTTGGACCAGCCCCAGCATTTT

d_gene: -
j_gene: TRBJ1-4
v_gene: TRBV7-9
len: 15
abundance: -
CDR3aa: CASSLGYMEVEKLFF
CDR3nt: TGTGCCAGCAGCTTAGGGTACATGGAGGTTGAAAAACTGTTTTTT

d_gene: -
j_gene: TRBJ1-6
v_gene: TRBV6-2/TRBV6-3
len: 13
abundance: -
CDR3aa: CASSNRQNSPLHF
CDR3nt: TGTGCCAGCAGTAACAGACAGAATTCACCCCTCCACTTT

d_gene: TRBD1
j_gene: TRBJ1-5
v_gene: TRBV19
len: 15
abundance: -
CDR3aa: CASSTPGQGSQPQHF
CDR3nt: TGTGCCAGTAGTACACCGGGACAGGGAAGTCAGCCCCAGCATTTT

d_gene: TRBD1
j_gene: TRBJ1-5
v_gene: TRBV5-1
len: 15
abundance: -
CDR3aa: CASSGGTGGDQPQHF
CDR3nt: TGCGCCAGCAGCGGAGGGACAGGGGGCGACCAGCCCCAGCATTTT

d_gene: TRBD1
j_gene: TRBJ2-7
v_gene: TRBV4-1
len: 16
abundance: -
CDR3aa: CASSQERGGRAYEQYF
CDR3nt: TGCGCCAGCAGCCAAGAGAGAGGGGGCCGGGCCTACGAGCAGTACTTC

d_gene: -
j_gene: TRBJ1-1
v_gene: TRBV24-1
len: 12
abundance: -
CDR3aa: CATSENRGEAFF
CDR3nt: TGTGCCACCAGTGAGAACAGAGGGGAAGCTTTCTTT

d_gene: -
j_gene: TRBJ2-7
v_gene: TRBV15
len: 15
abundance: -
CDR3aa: CATSRDRDLAYEQYF
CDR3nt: TGTGCCACCAGCAGAGATCGGGACTTGGCCTACGAGCAGTACTTC

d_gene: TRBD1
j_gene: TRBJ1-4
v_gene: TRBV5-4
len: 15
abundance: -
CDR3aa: CASSPYGTENEKLFF
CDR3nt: TGTGCCAGCAGCCCGTACGGGACAGAGAATGAAAAACTGTTTTTT

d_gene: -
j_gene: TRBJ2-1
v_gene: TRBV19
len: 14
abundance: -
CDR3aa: CASSIDGLRDEQFF
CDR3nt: TGTGCCAGTAGTATCGACGGACTCCGAGATGAGCAGTTCTTC

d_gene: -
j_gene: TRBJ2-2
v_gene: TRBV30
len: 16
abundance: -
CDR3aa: CAWSAKGTTNTGELFF
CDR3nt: TGTGCCTGGAGTGCAAAAGGGACAACGAACACCGGGGAGCTGTTTTTT

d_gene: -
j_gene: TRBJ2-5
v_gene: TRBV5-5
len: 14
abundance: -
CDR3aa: CASSFGGTGWTQYF
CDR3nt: TGTGCCAGCAGCTTTGGGGGGACGGGTTGGACCCAGTACTTC

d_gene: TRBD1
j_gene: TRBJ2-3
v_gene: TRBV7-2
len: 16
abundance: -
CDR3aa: CASSVQGLTSTDTQYF
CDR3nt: TGTGCCAGCAGCGTACAGGGGTTAACTAGCACAGATACGCAGTATTTT

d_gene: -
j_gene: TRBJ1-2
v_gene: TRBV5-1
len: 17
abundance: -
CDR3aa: CASSLARTGSGDYGYTF
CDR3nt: TGCGCCAGCAGCTTGGCGAGAACAGGGTCAGGTGACTATGGCTACACCTTC

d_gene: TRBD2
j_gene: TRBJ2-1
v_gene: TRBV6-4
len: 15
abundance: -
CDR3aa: CASSTGLAGYNEQFF
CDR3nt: TGTGCCAGCTCGACCGGGCTAGCGGGATACAATGAGCAGTTCTTC

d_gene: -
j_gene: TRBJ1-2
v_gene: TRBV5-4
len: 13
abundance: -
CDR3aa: CASSLGQYYGYTF
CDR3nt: TGTGCCAGCAGCTTGGGGCAGTACTATGGCTACACCTTC

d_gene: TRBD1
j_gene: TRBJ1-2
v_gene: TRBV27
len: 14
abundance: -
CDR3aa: CASSFGGGADGYTF
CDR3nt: TGTGCCAGCAGTTTTGGAGGGGGCGCGGATGGCTACACCTTC

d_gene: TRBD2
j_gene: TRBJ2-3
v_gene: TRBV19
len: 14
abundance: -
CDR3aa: CASQTGTNTDTQYF
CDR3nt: TGTGCCAGCCAAACCGGGACTAATACAGATACGCAGTATTTT

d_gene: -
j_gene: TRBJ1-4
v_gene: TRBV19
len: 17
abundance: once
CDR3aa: CASTHSGTATGGGKLFF
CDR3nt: TGTGCCAGTACCCACAGCGGGACGGCCACGGGGGGCGGAAAACTGTTTTTT

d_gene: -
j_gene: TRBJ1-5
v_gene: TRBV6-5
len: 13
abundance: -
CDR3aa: CASSAVTNQPQHF
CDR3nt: TGTGCCAGCAGCGCGGTTACGAATCAGCCCCAGCATTTT

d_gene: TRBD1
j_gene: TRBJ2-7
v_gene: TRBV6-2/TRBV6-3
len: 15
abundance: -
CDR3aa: CASSALQTGEVEQYF
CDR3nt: TGTGCCAGCAGCGCATTACAGACAGGGGAGGTCGAGCAGTACTTC

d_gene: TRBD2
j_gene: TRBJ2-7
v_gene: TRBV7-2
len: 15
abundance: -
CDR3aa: CASSLVRTSGSRQYF
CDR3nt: TGTGCCAGCAGCTTAGTGCGGACTAGCGGGAGCCGGCAGTACTTC